A selection of T cell receptor beta chains follows, all from one sample in a study of shared clonotypes between healthy human individuals. Generated by immunoSEQ multiplex PCR, the TCRdb table keeps only in-frame clones and is missing some. The sample holds about 2.4 million clones, roughly 93% seen once. The sample taken for sequencing was naive CD4+ T cells from PBMCs. The source is a man aged 18 to 29 in good health. Some clones in this sample may be carry-over from other donors' samples. CDR3s include the opening cysteine and the closing phenylalanine or tryptophan. A D gene is named only where the DNA matches it firmly. Part of the rows lack a size; the others show once, few, many or a class for expanded clones.

J: TRBJ1-5
V: TRBV2
size: -
D: -
CDR3: CASRWEADQPQHF
DNA: TGTGCCAGCAGATGGGAGGCGGATCAGCCCCAGCATTTT

J: TRBJ1-1
V: TRBV15
size: -
D: -
CDR3: CATSRGGVVDVAFF
DNA: TGTGCCACCAGCAGAGGCGGGGTTGTGGATGTAGCTTTCTTT

J: TRBJ2-3
V: TRBV7-9
size: -
D: TRBD2
CDR3: CASSHRTSGPTDTQYF
DNA: TGTGCCAGCAGCCATAGGACTAGCGGACCCACAGATACGCAGTATTTT

J: TRBJ2-7
V: TRBV11-1
size: -
D: TRBD2
CDR3: CASSLHRGTSGRVREQYF
DNA: TGTGCCAGCAGCTTACACCGAGGGACTAGCGGGAGAGTACGCGAGCAGTACTTC

J: TRBJ2-2
V: TRBV6-4
size: -
D: -
CDR3: CASSVTGEDTGELFF
DNA: TGTGCCAGCAGTGTCACAGGGGAGGACACCGGGGAGCTGTTTTTT

J: TRBJ2-3
V: TRBV4-1
size: -
D: -
CDR3: CASSQDHGTDTQYF
DNA: TGCGCCAGCAGCCAAGATCATGGCACAGATACGCAGTATTTT

J: TRBJ1-2
V: TRBV7-2
size: -
D: -
CDR3: CASSRRVGPSNGYTF
DNA: TGTGCCAGCAGCAGGCGTGTAGGGCCCTCAAATGGCTACACCTTC

J: TRBJ2-3
V: TRBV9
size: -
D: -
CDR3: CASSVGGNTDTQYF
DNA: TGTGCCAGCAGCGTAGGCGGAAACACAGATACGCAGTATTTT

J: TRBJ2-7
V: TRBV7-8
size: -
D: -
CDR3: CASSSVGVGYEQYF
DNA: TGTGCCAGCAGCTCCGTGGGGGTTGGTTACGAGCAGTACTTC

J: TRBJ1-2
V: TRBV5-4
size: -
D: TRBD1
CDR3: CASSLGRGQGVSYGYTF
DNA: TGTGCCAGCAGCTTGGGGCGGGGACAGGGTGTCAGCTATGGCTACACCTTC

J: TRBJ1-1
V: TRBV28
size: -
D: TRBD1
CDR3: CASSSQGQGGTEAFF
DNA: TGTGCCAGCAGCTCCCAAGGACAGGGTGGCACTGAAGCTTTCTTT

J: TRBJ2-3
V: TRBV30
size: -
D: -
CDR3: CAWSKRDTDTQYF
DNA: TGTGCCTGGAGCAAGAGGGACACAGATACGCAGTATTTT

J: TRBJ2-7
V: TRBV5-8
size: -
D: -
CDR3: CASSRPSQKTYEQYF
DNA: TGTGCCAGCAGCCGCCCCTCACAAAAAACCTACGAGCAGTACTTC

J: TRBJ2-5
V: TRBV2
size: -
D: TRBD1
CDR3: CASNVNGQVGESQYF
DNA: TGTGCCAGCAACGTAAACGGACAGGTGGGAGAGAGCCAGTACTTC

J: TRBJ1-1
V: TRBV7-2
size: -
D: -
CDR3: CASSPGSGNTEAFF
DNA: TGTGCCAGCAGCCCCGGGTCCGGAAACACTGAAGCTTTCTTT

J: TRBJ2-7
V: TRBV7-9
size: -
D: -
CDR3: CASSFQDLIVF
DNA: TGTGCCAGCAGCTTCCAAGACCTAATAGTCTTC

J: TRBJ2-7
V: TRBV7-9
size: -
D: -
CDR3: CASSLHLLEISYEQYF
DNA: TGTGCCAGCAGCTTACACCTACTAGAGATCTCCTACGAGCAGTACTTC

J: TRBJ2-1
V: TRBV28
size: -
D: -
CDR3: CASSLTGLSYNEQFF
DNA: TGTGCCAGCAGTTTGACGGGACTCTCCTACAATGAGCAGTTCTTC

J: TRBJ2-4
V: TRBV2
size: -
D: TRBD1
CDR3: CASKPDRADNIQYF
DNA: TGTGCCAGCAAACCAGACAGGGCAGACAACATTCAGTACTTC

J: TRBJ2-5
V: TRBV5-1
size: once
D: TRBD1
CDR3: CASSPDRGVVKTQYF
DNA: TGCGCCAGCAGCCCGGACAGGGGAGTAGTGAAGACCCAGTACTTC

J: TRBJ1-1
V: TRBV18
size: -
D: -
CDR3: CASSPGMGGLRDTEAFF
DNA: TGTGCCAGCTCACCAGGGATGGGGGGGCTTCGGGACACTGAAGCTTTCTTT

J: TRBJ2-7
V: TRBV4-1
size: -
D: -
CDR3: CASSPRRGTSYEQYF
DNA: TGCGCCAGCAGCCCCCGCAGGGGTACCTCCTACGAGCAGTACTTC

J: TRBJ2-7
V: TRBV28
size: -
D: -
CDR3: CASKLGHSAYEQYF
DNA: TGTGCCAGCAAGCTCGGCCACTCCGCCTACGAGCAGTACTTC

J: TRBJ1-3
V: TRBV7-2
size: -
D: TRBD1
CDR3: CASSLVWTGGGNTIYF
DNA: TGTGCCAGCAGCTTAGTCTGGACAGGGGGGGGAAACACCATATATTTT

J: TRBJ2-2
V: TRBV7-9
size: -
D: -
CDR3: CASSLVPGAFANTGELFF
DNA: TGTGCCAGCAGCTTAGTCCCCGGGGCGTTCGCGAACACCGGGGAGCTGTTTTTT